The next 14 T cell receptor beta chains were all read from a single sample in a study of spatial heterogeneity in lung cancer. TCRdb passed the 5' RACE reads through MiXCR, listing each CDR3 protein once. The table records 20,000 to 30,000 distinct CDR3 sequences, around 5.9% of them present only once. As for time point: blood at routine non-recurrence follow-up after resection. Frozen PBMC, nontumor lung or tumor provided whole RNA, which was sequenced unsorted. This material consisted of PBMCs, taken at follow-up. The source of these receptors is a male donor with early-stage non-small cell lung cancer.

This clonotype was seen repeatedly, ten times or more. The chain joins TRBV7-6 to TRBJ2-1; D is unclear. This CDR3 is 12 amino acids long. Germline assignment: CDR1 SGHVS and CDR2 FNYEAQ. V was cut by 1 base and J by 7 bases, with 5 bases left in between. In nucleotides, the CDR3 is TGTGCCAGCAGCTTAGACCCAAATGAGCAGTTCTTC. It encodes CASSLDPNEQFF.

This clonotype was detected ten times or more. A read error may produce the germline difference seen at one junction end. The CDR3 is CASGRQPPNYGYTF. The CDR3 DNA reads TGTGCTAGTGGCCGACAGCCCCCTAACTATGGCTACACTTTC. The chain joins TRBV12-5 to TRBJ1-2; D is possibly TRBD1 (5 bases). From germline, CDR1 is LGHNT and CDR2 FRNRAP. This CDR3 spans 14 amino acids.

The table lists this clonotype with many counts. The V and J genes are TRBV19 and TRBJ2-1; 11 nucleotides agree with TRBD2. The CDR3 loop spans 15 amino acids. Germline assignment: CDR1 LNHDA and CDR2 SQIVND (reference sequence). The J segment lost 9 bases and the V segment lost 1 base, leaving 5 bases of the junction unmatched. The CDR3 protein is CASSIVAGGPGEQFF. DNA of the CDR3: TGTGCCAGTAGTATAGTAGCGGGAGGGCCGGGTGAGCAGTTCTTC.

In its sample, this clonotype was seen many times. The chain has TRBV10-3 and TRBJ2-5; perhaps TRBD1 as D (6 bases). Trimming left V 10 bases short and J 1 base short, with 10 bases between. CDR1 ENHRY and CDR2 SYGVKD come from the germline V gene. This CDR3 has 12 amino acids. The CDR3 sequence: CATGDTQETQYF. The CDR3 nucleotides read TGTGCCACAGGGGACACCCAAGAGACCCAGTACTTC.

In its sample, this clonotype is medium-sized. The chain recombines TRBV7-2 with TRBJ1-5; D is unclear. This CDR3 contains 15 residues. V was cut by 5 bases and J by 1 base, with 12 bases left in between. Germline CDR1 reads SGHTA; CDR2 reads FQGNSA. The CDR3 coding sequence is TGTGCCAGCAGCGTCCAAAAGGGAAGCAATCAGCCCCAGCATTTT. Translation gives CASSVQKGSNQPQHF.

In nucleotides, the CDR3 is TGTGCCAGCAGCCAAATTCGGGCAGATACGCAGTATTTT. The encoded protein is CASSQIRADTQYF. This chain connects TRBV3-1 to TRBJ2-3; D unresolved. Germline loops: CDR1 LGHDT, CDR2 YNNKEL (reference sequence). This CDR3 region has 13 residues. V shed 2 bases and J shed 4 bases, with 7 bases lying between them.

This clonotype was observed at least ten times. The chain joins TRBV7-8 to TRBJ2-1; 12 bases fit TRBD2. The germline V gene has CDR1 SGHVS and CDR2 FQNEAQ. This CDR3 has 17 amino acids. The J segment lost 4 bases and the V segment lost 3 bases, leaving 7 bases of the junction unmatched. CDR3 sequence (DNA): TGTGCCAGCAGCTTTCTAGCGGGAGGGCCCTCTTACAATGAGCAGTTCTTC. It yields the protein CASSFLAGGPSYNEQFF.

The chain employs TRBV6-6 and TRBJ1-4; D unclear. Trimming pared 8 bases from V and 8 bases from J, leaving 18 bases between. The CDR3 has 14 residues. Germline CDR1 is MNHNY and CDR2 is SVGAGI (reference sequence). CDR3 sequence reads: CASGPSTGVEKLFF. CDR3 sequence (DNA): TGTGCCAGCGGTCCTTCGACTGGGGTAGAAAAACTGTTTTTT.

CDR3 protein: CASGRTGGARNSPLHF. The CDR3 DNA reads TGTGCCAGCGGGCGGACAGGGGGCGCCAGGAATTCACCCCTCCACTTT. This chain links TRBV6-5 with TRBJ1-6, with 11 bases matching TRBD1. The CDR3 runs 16 residues. Germline V gene lookup returns CDR1 MNHEY and CDR2 SVGAGI. V lost 8 bases, J lost 7 bases, and 10 bases stayed unmatched.

This clonotype showed up many times. The rearrangement uses TRBV27 and TRBJ1-1; possible D gene TRBD1, 6 bases. Germline CDR1 MNHEY, CDR2 SMNVEV (reference sequence). Trimming shortened V by 3 bases and J by 7 bases, and 15 bases separated the two germline ends. The CDR3 extends over 14 amino acids. Here the CDR3 DNA reads TGTGCCAGCAGTTTCCTCAGACAGGAGGATGAAGCTTTCTTT. Its translation: CASSFLRQEDEAFF.

This clonotype was detected ten times or more. The chain couples TRBV12-3 or TRBV12-4 to TRBJ2-1; possibly TRBD2 for D (5 bases). This CDR3 has 17 residues. V shed 2 bases and J shed 1 base, with 15 bases lying between them. The CDR3 DNA reads TGTGCCAGCAGTTTACCGACCCGGCCGGGATCCTACAATGAGCAGTTCTTC. It encodes CASSLPTRPGSYNEQFF.

This clonotype was seen more than once but under ten times. The rearrangement links TRBV19 to TRBJ1-5; D remains ambiguous. The CDR3 loop spans 13 amino acids. V gave up 5 bases and J gave up 3 bases, with 8 bases separating them. Germline assignment: CDR1 LNHDA and CDR2 SQIVND (reference sequence). CDR3 nucleotides: TGTGCCAGTAGTCGGGGAGTCAATCAGCCCCAGCATTTT. Translation gives CASSRGVNQPQHF.

This clonotype was seen just once. A read error may explain this, as a much larger clone is one base away. This chain connects TRBV7-2 to TRBJ2-7; the D gene is possibly TRBD2 (5 bases). Germline V gene lookup returns CDR1 SGHTA and CDR2 FQGNSA. V was trimmed by 3 bases and J by 3 bases, leaving 12 bases between them. The CDR3 is made up of 14 amino acids. The CDR3 sequence: CASSFRETNYEQYF. The CDR3 nucleotides read TGTGCCAGCAGCTTTAGGGAGACAAACTACGAGCAGTACTTC.

In its sample, this clonotype was seen many times. The chain combines TRBV6-2 or TRBV6-3 with TRBJ2-1; D is possibly TRBD1 (6 bases). Trimming pared 7 bases from V and 10 bases from J, leaving 20 bases between. The length of the CDR3 is 14 residues. Looked up from germline, CDR1 is MNHEY and CDR2 is SVGEGT. CDR3 sequence (DNA): TGTGCCAGCATCTGGGGGCCCCGCTTCCCAGAGCAGTTCTTC. Residues: CASIWGPRFPEQFF.